Below are 17 T cell receptor beta chains sequenced from a single sample in a study of tumor and adjacent non-tumor tissue in lung cancer. This sample's RNA came from whole unsorted tissue. This non-tumor lung sample came from over 3 cm beyond the tumor edge. A modified ARM-PCR protocol with three rounds of nested PCR amplified TCRbeta. TCRdb recomputed calls from the multiplex PCR reads with MiXCR, one row per CDR3 protein. The sample records tens of thousands of distinct CDR3 sequences, about 56% being singletons. Sequenced sample: distant non-tumor lung tissue. The receptors shown here come from a man between 65 and 79 years old with non-small cell lung cancer.

Of note for this clonotype: The junction departs from the called germline gene at one end, perhaps through a read error. The rearrangement links TRBV5-4 to TRBJ2-1, with D possibly TRBD1 on 6 matching bases. This CDR3 has 16 residues. Germline-derived CDR1 and CDR2 are SGHNT and YYREEE (reference sequence). The chain's CDR3 is CASILSGGARYNEQFF. The CDR3 nucleotides are TGTGCCAGCATCTTGTCTGGGGGCGCACGTTACAATGAGCAGTTCTTC.

As concerns this clonotype: A read error may explain this, as a much larger clone is one base away. The V call is TRBV6-5, the J call TRBJ2-7; D gene uncertain. The CDR3 has 15 residues. The germline gives CDR1 MNHEY, CDR2 SVGAGI. In DNA form, the CDR3 reads TGTGCCAGCAGTTACTCGCTATGGGGTACCTACAAGCAGTACTTC. Its translation: CASSYSLWGTYKQYF.

Remarks on this clonotype: A single base separates this from a much larger clone, so it may be a read error. The V call is TRBV12-3 or TRBV12-4, the J call TRBJ2-1; D is uncertain. This CDR3 region has 13 residues. Here the CDR3 reads CASSLMSYDEQFF. The CDR3 DNA reads TGTGCCAGCAGTTTAATGAGCTACGATGAGCAGTTCTTC.

The gene calls are TRBV25-1 and TRBJ2-2; the D gene is possibly TRBD2 (6 bases). The CDR3 runs 15 residues. Trimming took 6 bases from V and 2 from J, leaving 13 bases between them. Germline V CDR1 and CDR2: MGHDK, SYGVNS. The DNA for the CDR3 is TGTGCCAGCAGGGTTGGCGCGGGAAACACCGGGGAGCTGTTTTTT. Amino acid sequence: CASRVGAGNTGELFF. Looking up the rest from reference TRBV25-1 and TRBJ2-2 gives the full variable domain: EADIYQTPRYLVIGTGKKITLECSQTMGHDKMYWYQQDPGMELHLIHYSYGVNSTEKGDLSSESTVSRIRTEHFPLTLESARPSHTSQYLCASRVGAGNTGELFFGEGSRLTVL.

Details on this clonotype: This may be a read error: a much more frequent sequence differs by one nucleotide. V and J are TRBV5-4 and TRBJ2-7; the D gene is possibly TRBD2 (6 bases). The V gene lost 4 bases and the J gene lost 9 bases, with 20 bases spanning the gap. This CDR3 is 14 amino acids long. The V gene's germline CDR1 is SGHNT and CDR2 YYREEE (reference sequence). This CDR3 reads CASSVGQPIGGQYF. The CDR3 DNA is TGTGCCAGCAGCGTCGGCCAGCCCATCGGGGGGCAGTACTTC.

This clonotype was detected only once. A much larger clonotype is one base distant, so this may be a read error. The rearrangement links TRBV12-3 or TRBV12-4 to TRBJ2-7; a weak D match, TRBD2 (6 bases). V lost 3 bases, J lost 9 bases, and 15 bases lay in between. This CDR3 has 13 amino acids. The CDR3, as DNA: TGTGCCAGCAGTTTTGCCCAGGGAGGATGGCAGTACTTC. Translated: CASSFAQGGWQYF.

As to this clonotype: It is likely a read error, because the conserved phenylalanine at the end of the CDR3 is missing. The V gene is TRBV11-2, the J gene TRBJ2-7, with 12 bases aligning to TRBD1. The germline V gene encodes CDR1 SGHAT and CDR2 FQNNGV. Germline trimming cut 3 bases from V and 4 bases from J; bases unmatched to any gene: 7. The CDR3 consists of 16 residues. The CDR3 DNA sequence: TGTGCCAGCAGCTTGCTGGAGGGACAGGGGGCGTACGAGCAGTACCTC. Translation: CASSLLEGQGAYEQYL.

A single count supports this clonotype. At one boundary the junction diverges from the germline segment, which might be a read error. The chain recombines TRBV11-2 with TRBJ1-6; no clear D. This CDR3 has 14 residues. The germline CDR1 and CDR2 sequences are SGHAT and FQNNGV. The CDR3 DNA reads as TGTGCAAGCAGCTTGGCACTTAATAATTCACCCCTCAACTTT. Its translation: CASSLALNNSPLNF.

The chain couples TRBV12-3 or TRBV12-4 to TRBJ1-1, with D possibly TRBD1 on 5 matching bases. Trimming took 11 bases from V and 6 from J, leaving 16 bases between them. The CDR3 spans 12 residues. CDR3 DNA sequence: TGTGCCTTCAGTTTACAGGCATCTGAAGCTTTCTTT. Its protein is CAFSLQASEAFF.

This clonotype was observed once. It is likely a read error, because the conserved phenylalanine at the end of the CDR3 is missing. No DNA is shown, since the ends of the CDR3 on it are uncertain; the CDR3 is the one TCRdb lists. CDR3 residues: CASSVRQGGEQSL. V and J are TRBV10-1 and TRBJ2-7; the tabulated D call, TRBD1, remains unverified against the DNA. CDR1 is WNHNN and CDR2 is SYGVQD in the germline V gene (reference sequence). The CDR3 totals 13 residues, both ends included.

This clonotype was counted once. Because it lacks the conserved phenylalanine or tryptophan at the end, this CDR3 is likely a read error. The rearrangement joins TRBV7-8 to TRBJ2-1; D is tentatively TRBD1 or TRBD2 (6 bases each). The CDR3 totals 13 residues. V lost 5 bases to trimming and J lost 7 bases, with 12 bases between them. Germline V lookup: CDR1 SGHVS, CDR2 FQNEAQ. The chain's CDR3 is CASSTGARNEQFL. The CDR3, as DNA: TGTGCCAGCAGCACGGGGGCCCGGAATGAGCAGTTCTTA.

This sequence joins TRBV5-4 and TRBJ2-1; 8 nucleotides agree with TRBD2. Per the germline V gene, CDR1 is SGHNT and CDR2 is YYREEE (reference sequence). V shed 0 bases, J shed 8 bases, and the junction held 10 bases outside the gene matches. The CDR3 loop spans 16 amino acids. This chain's CDR3 is CASSLATGGPVDEQFF. The CDR3 DNA sequence: TGTGCCAGCAGCTTGGCCACGGGAGGGCCGGTAGATGAGCAGTTCTTC.

This chain links TRBV28 with TRBJ1-4, with D possibly being TRBD1 (6 bases). There are 12 residues in the CDR3. The V end was cut by 6 bases, the J end by 11 bases, with 13 bases between. Germline CDR1 is MDHEN and CDR2 is SYDVKM. CDR3 in amino acids: CASSVGQRKLFF. CDR3 nucleotides: TGTGCCAGCAGCGTCGGACAGAGGAAACTGTTTTTT.

Concerning this clonotype: Germline and junction disagree at one end, which may indicate a read error. The V call is TRBV12-3 or TRBV12-4, the J call TRBJ2-1; unclear D gene. The CDR3 length is 13 residues. The CDR3 here is CASSKKENNEQFF. The DNA for the CDR3 is TGTGCAAGCAGCAAAAAGGAGAACAATGAGCAGTTCTTC.

A word on this clonotype: This may be a read error: a much more frequent sequence differs by one nucleotide. This sequence joins TRBV20-1 and TRBJ2-7; 12 nucleotides align to TRBD1. The CDR3 runs to 14 residues. V lost 6 bases to trimming and J lost 4 bases; unmatched junction nucleotides: 7. Germline CDR1 reads DFQATT; CDR2 reads SNEGSKA (reference sequence). The CDR3 here is CSAPGQGARYEQYF. The CDR3 DNA follows: TGCAGTGCCCCGGGACAGGGGGCTCGGTACGAGCAGTACTTC.

In the case of this clonotype: A much larger clone lies one base from this, so it may be a read error. Since no conserved phenylalanine or tryptophan closes the CDR3, a read error is the likely cause. V and J are TRBV10-3 and TRBJ2-5; 11 bases are a match to TRBD1. V was pared by 11 bases and J by 5 bases, with 7 bases of the junction left unmatched. The CDR3 runs 13 residues. Germline CDR1 and CDR2: ENHRY and SYGVKD. The CDR3, as DNA: TGTGCCGTAGGACAGGGGGCCATGGAGACCCAGTACTTA. Protein: CAVGQGAMETQYL.

The chain combines TRBV12-3 or TRBV12-4 with TRBJ1-1; 9 nucleotides match TRBD1. CDR3 length: 15 amino acids. CDR3 amino acids: CVNSFTGGWDTEAFF. The DNA of the CDR3 is TGTGTCAACAGTTTCACAGGGGGCTGGGACACTGAAGCTTTCTTT.